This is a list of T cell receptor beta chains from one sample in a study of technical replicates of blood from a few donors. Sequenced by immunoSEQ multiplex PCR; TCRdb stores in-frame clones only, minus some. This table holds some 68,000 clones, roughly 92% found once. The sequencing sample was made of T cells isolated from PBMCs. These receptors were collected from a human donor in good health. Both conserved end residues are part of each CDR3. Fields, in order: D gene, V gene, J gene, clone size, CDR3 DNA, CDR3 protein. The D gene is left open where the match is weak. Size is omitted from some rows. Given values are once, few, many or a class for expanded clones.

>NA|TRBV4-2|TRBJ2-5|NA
TGTGCCAGCAGCCAAGTAACAGGGTCGGAGACCCAGTACTTC
CASSQVTGSETQYF
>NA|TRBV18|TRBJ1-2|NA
TGTGCCAGCTCACCACCGGGCCAGGGTAATGGCTACACCTTC
CASSPPGQGNGYTF
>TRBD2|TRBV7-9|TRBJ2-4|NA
TGTGCCAGCAGCTATTCTAGCGGGATAGCCAAAAACATTCAGTACTTC
CASSYSSGIAKNIQYF
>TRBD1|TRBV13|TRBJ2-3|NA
TGTGCCAGCAGCCCGACAGGGGCTAGCACAGATACGCAGTATTTT
CASSPTGASTDTQYF
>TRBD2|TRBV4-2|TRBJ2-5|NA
TGTGCCAGCGGAGACGTCCAGACTAGCGGAGGGGGGGAGACCCAGTACTTC
CASGDVQTSGGGETQYF
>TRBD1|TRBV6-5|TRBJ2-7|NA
TGTGCCAGCAGCCGAGGACAGGGGTACGAGCAGTACTTC
CASSRGQGYEQYF
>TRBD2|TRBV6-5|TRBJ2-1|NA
TGTGCCAGCAGATTTGAGCGGGGTCTCGTACATGAGCAGTTCTTC
CASRFERGLVHEQFF
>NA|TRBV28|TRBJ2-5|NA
TGTGCCAGCAGTTTTTTAGGAGAACAAGAGACCCAGTACTTC
CASSFLGEQETQYF
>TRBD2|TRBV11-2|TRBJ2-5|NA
TGTGCCAGCAGCTTCTCAAGCGGGGGCGGAGAGACCCAGTACTTC
CASSFSSGGGETQYF
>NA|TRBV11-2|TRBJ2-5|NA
TGTGCCAGCAGCCGAGCATGGCGGTTACAAGAGACCCAGTACTTC
CASSRAWRLQETQYF
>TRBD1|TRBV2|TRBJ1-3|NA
TGTGCCAGCAGTGCCGACAGGGTCTCTGGAAACACCATATATTTT
CASSADRVSGNTIYF
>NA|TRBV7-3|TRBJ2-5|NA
TGTGCCAGCAGCAAGAGGGCTGGGCAAGAGACCCAGTACTTC
CASSKRAGQETQYF
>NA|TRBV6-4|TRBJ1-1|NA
TGTGCCAGCGGTAACCGGGACAACCTGAACACTGAAGCTTTCTTT
CASGNRDNLNTEAFF
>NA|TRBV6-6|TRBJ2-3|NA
TGTGCCAGCAGCCGAGACAGAACTACTAGCACAGATACGCAGTATTTT
CASSRDRTTSTDTQYF
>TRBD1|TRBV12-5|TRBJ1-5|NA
TGTGCTAGTGGTTTAGGACAGGGGGCCCCCAATCAGCCCCAGCATTTT
CASGLGQGAPNQPQHF
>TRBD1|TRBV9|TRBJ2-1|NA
TGTGCCAGCAGTGGGGACAGGTTAGGCAATGAGCAGTTCTTC
CASSGDRLGNEQFF
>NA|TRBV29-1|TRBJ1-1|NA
TGCAGCGTTGAAGCTGGACACTACACTGAAGCTTTCTTT
CSVEAGHYTEAFF
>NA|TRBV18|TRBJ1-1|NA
TGTGCCAGCTCACCTACGCTGGACAAGAACACTGAAGCTTTCTTT
CASSPTLDKNTEAFF
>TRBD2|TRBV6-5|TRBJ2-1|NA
TGTGCCAGCAGTCTACCGGGACTAGCGGGAGTTGAGCAGTTCTTC
CASSLPGLAGVEQFF
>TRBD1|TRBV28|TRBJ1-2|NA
TGTGCCAGTATGACAGGGGGATCCATTAACTATGGCTACACCTTC
CASMTGGSINYGYTF
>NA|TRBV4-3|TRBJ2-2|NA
TGCGCCAGCAGCCAAGTGGCAGGGATGACCGGGGAGCTGTTTTTT
CASSQVAGMTGELFF
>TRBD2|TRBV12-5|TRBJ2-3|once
TGTGCTAGTGGTTTGAATATAGCGGGAGAAGCAGATACGCAGTATTTT
CASGLNIAGEADTQYF
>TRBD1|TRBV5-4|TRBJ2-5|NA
TGTGCCAGCAGCTTCGGGACAGGGGAAAAAGAGACCCAGTACTTC
CASSFGTGEKETQYF
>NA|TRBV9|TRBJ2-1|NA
TGTGCCAGCAGCGAGAGGCAGGGCTCCTACAATGAGCAGTTCTTC
CASSERQGSYNEQFF
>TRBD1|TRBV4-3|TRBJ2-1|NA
TGCGCCAGCAGTCACAGGGGATCAATCAATGAGCAGTTCTTC
CASSHRGSINEQFF
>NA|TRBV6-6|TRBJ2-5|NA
TGTGCCAGCAGTTACTCTCACTCCCGAGGAGAGACCCAGTACTTC
CASSYSHSRGETQYF
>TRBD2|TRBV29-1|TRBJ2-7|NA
TGCAGCGTTGAAGATCCGGGACTAGCGGCTCAAGGAGCCTACGAGCAGTACTTC
CSVEDPGLAAQGAYEQYF
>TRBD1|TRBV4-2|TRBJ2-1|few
TGTGCCAGCAGCCAAGACGAAAGGGGGCCCTCCTACAATGAGCAGTTCTTC
CASSQDERGPSYNEQFF
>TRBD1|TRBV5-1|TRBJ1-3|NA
TGCGCCAGCAGCATTACGACAGGGTCTGGAAACACCATATATTTT
CASSITTGSGNTIYF
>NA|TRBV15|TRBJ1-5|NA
TGTGCCACCAGCAGAGCTGGAGACAGCAATCAGCCCCAGCATTTT
CATSRAGDSNQPQHF
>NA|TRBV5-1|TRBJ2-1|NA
TGCGCCAGCAGCTTGGTGGGCAGGGAGGATGAGCAGTTCTTC
CASSLVGREDEQFF
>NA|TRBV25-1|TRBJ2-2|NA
TGTGCCAGCAGTGAACACACGGAGACCGGGGAGCTGTTTTTT
CASSEHTETGELFF
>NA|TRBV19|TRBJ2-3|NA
TGTGCCAGTAGTATTCAGGCAGCCACAGATACGCAGTATTTT
CASSIQAATDTQYF
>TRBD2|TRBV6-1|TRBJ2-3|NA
TGTGCCAGCAGTGAAGGGAGACTAGCTTACGCCCAGTATTTT
CASSEGRLAYAQYF
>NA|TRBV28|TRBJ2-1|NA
TGTGCCAGCGTATTCCGACTGGCCGGTCGTGAGCAGTTCTTC
CASVFRLAGREQFF
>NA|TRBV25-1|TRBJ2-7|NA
TGTGCCAGCAAGGGAGCTAACTACGAGCAGTACTTC
CASKGANYEQYF
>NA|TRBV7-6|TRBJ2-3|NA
TGTGCCAGCAGCTTTTCGGGAGCGAACACAGATACGCAGTATTTT
CASSFSGANTDTQYF
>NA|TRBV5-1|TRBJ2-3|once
TGCGCCAGCAGCTTGTACCCTTCGACTCCTGGCACAGATACGCAGTATTTT
CASSLYPSTPGTDTQYF
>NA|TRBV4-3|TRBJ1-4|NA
TGCGCCAGCAGCCATTTAGACAGTTATAATGAAAAACTGTTTTTT
CASSHLDSYNEKLFF
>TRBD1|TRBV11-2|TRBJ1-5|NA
TGTGCCAGCCGATCAACGACAGGGGGAGACAGTCAGCCCCAGCATTTT
CASRSTTGGDSQPQHF
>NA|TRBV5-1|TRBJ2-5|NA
TGCGCCAGCAGCTTGGGCCTAGAGGGAACGTACCAAGAGACCCAGTACTTC
CASSLGLEGTYQETQYF
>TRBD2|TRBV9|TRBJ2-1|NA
TGTGCCAGCAGCGTAGTAGGTAGCGGGGACTGGGGCAACAATGAGCAGTTCTTC
CASSVVGSGDWGNNEQFF
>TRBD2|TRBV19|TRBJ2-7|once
TGTGCCGCGGGAGACTACGAGCAGTACTTC
CAAGDYEQYF
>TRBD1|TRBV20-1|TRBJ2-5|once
TGCAGTGCGGACAGGGGTGAGACCCAGTACTTC
CSADRGETQYF
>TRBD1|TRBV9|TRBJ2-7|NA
TGTGCCAGCAGCGTAGGGGACAGGCTCGAGCAGTACTTC
CASSVGDRLEQYF
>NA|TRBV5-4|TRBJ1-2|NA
TGTGCCAGCAGCGCTTTAGAGGGCTATGGCTACACCTTC
CASSALEGYGYTF
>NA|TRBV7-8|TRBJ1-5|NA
TGTGCCAGCAGCCCGAACACATATAGCAATCAGCCCCAGCATTTT
CASSPNTYSNQPQHF
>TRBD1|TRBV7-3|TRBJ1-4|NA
TGTGCCAGCAGCCCTCGACAGGGGATTCAAAAACTGTTTTTT
CASSPRQGIQKLFF
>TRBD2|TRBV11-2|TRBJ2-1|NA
TGTGCCAGCAGCTTAGCTAGGACTAGCGGGCGGAATGAGCAGTTCTTC
CASSLARTSGRNEQFF
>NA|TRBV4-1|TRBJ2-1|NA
TGCGCCAGCAGCCAAGTGGGTGCGGGAAGCGCTGAGCAGTTCTTC
CASSQVGAGSAEQFF
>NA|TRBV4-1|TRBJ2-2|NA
TGCGCCAGCAGCCAAATCGGGATGGGTACAGGGAAGACCACCGGGGAGCTGTTTTTT
CASSQIGMGTGKTTGELFF
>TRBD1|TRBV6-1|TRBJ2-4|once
TGTGCCACCAGAGGAGAAACAGGGGCAAACATTCAGTACTTC
CATRGETGANIQYF
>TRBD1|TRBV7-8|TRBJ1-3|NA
TGTGCCAGCAGCTTAGAGGGGGCTACAGGAAACACCATATATTTT
CASSLEGATGNTIYF
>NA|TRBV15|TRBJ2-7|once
TGTGCCACCAGCGGATATAAGGGGTTATCCACGACCTACGAGCAGTACTTC
CATSGYKGLSTTYEQYF
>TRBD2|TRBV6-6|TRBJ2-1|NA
TGTGCCAGCAGTTATCGCGGGAGTTCCTACAATGAGCAGTTCTTC
CASSYRGSSYNEQFF
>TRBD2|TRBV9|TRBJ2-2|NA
TGTGCCAGCAGCGCGAAAACGACTAGCCTGAACACCGGGGAGCTGTTTTTT
CASSAKTTSLNTGELFF
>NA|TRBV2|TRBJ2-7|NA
TGTGCCAGCAGTGAATGGGCAGGGTACTACGAGCAGTACTTC
CASSEWAGYYEQYF
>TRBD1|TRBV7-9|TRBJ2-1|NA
TGTGCCAGCAGCTTAGAGGACAGGGCAAGGGAGCAGTTCTTC
CASSLEDRAREQFF
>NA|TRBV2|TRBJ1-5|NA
TGTGCCAGCAGTGGAACAGGGAGAGAGAATCAGCCCCAGCATTTT
CASSGTGRENQPQHF
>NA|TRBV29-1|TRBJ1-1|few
TGCAGCGTTGACCGGATCGGGTTCTCTGAAGCTTTCTTT
CSVDRIGFSEAFF